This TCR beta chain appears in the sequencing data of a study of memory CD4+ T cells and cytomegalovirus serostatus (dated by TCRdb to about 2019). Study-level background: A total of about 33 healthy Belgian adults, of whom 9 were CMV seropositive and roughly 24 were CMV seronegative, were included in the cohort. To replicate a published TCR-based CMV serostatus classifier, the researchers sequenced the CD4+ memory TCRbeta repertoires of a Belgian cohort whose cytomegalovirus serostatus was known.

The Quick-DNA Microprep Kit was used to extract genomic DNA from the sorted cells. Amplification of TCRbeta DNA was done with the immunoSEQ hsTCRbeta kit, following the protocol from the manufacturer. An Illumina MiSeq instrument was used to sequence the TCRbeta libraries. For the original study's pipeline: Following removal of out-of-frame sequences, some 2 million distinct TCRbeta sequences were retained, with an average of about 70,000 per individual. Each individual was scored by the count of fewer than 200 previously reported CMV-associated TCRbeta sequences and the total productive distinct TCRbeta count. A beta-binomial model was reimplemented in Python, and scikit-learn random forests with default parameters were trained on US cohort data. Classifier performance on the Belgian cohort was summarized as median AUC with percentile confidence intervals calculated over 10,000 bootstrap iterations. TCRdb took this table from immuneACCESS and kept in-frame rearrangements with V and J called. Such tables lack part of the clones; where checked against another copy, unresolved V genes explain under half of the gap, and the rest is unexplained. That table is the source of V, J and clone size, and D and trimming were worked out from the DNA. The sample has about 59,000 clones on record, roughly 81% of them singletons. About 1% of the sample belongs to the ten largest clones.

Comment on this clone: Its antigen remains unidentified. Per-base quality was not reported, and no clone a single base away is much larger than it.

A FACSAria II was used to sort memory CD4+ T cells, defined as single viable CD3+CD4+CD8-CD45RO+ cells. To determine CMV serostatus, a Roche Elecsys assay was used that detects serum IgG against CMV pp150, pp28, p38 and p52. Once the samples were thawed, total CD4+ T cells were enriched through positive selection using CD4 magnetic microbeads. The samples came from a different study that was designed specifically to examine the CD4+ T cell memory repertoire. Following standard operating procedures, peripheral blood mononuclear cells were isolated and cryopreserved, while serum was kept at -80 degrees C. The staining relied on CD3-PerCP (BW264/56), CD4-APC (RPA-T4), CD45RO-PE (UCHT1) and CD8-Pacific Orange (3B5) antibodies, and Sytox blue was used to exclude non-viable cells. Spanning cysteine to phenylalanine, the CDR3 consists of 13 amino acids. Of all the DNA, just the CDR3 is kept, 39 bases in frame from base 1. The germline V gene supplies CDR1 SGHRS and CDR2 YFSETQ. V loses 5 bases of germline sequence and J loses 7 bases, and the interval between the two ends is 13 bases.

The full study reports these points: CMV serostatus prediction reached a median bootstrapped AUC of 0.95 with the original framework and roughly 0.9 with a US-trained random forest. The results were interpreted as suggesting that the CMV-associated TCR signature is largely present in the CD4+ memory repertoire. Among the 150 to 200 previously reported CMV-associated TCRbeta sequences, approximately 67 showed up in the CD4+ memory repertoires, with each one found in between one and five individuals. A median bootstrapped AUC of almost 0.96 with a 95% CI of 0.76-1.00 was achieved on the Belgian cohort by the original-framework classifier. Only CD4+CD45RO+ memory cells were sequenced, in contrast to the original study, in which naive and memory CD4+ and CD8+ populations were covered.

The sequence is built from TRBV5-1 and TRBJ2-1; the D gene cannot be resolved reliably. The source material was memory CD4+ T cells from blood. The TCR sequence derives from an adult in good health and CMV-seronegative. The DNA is TGCGCCAGCAGTTGGCCAGAGCGTAATGAGCAGTTCTTC. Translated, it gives CASSWPERNEQFF. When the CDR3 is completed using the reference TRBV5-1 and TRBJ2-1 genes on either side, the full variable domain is KAGVTQTPRYLIKTRGQQVTLSCSPISGHRSVSWYQQTPGQGLQFLFEYFSETQRNKGNFPGRFSGRQFSNSRSEMNVSTLELGDSALYLCASSWPERNEQFFGPGTRLTVL.